Listed below are T cell receptor beta chains from one sample, sequenced in a study of blood T cell repertoires in COVID-19. TCRdb's copy holds only in-frame clones and misses some; the assay was immunoSEQ multiplex PCR. The sample consists of about 320,000 clones, 85% of them appearing once. The sequencing sample was made of PBMCs or T cells enriched from blood (not recorded which). Every receptor here comes from a young woman who had been exposed to COVID-19. The CDR3 runs from the conserved cysteine through the conserved F or W. Each record gives: D gene, J gene, clone size, V gene, CDR3 length, CDR3 protein, CDR3 DNA. A D gene is named only where the DNA matches it firmly. Where a row states a size, it is once, few, many or the class of an expanded clone; other rows omit it.

>-|TRBJ2-2|-|TRBV2|14
CASRAGTNTGELFF
TGTGCCAGCAGGGCGGGGACTAACACCGGGGAGCTGTTTTTT
>TRBD1|TRBJ1-6|-|TRBV28|15
CASRLRDSYNSPLHF
TGTGCCAGCAGACTCCGGGACAGCTATAATTCACCCCTCCACTTT
>-|TRBJ1-1|-|TRBV4-1|13
CASSQDLGGEAFF
TGCGCCAGCAGCCAAGATTTGGGGGGTGAAGCTTTCTTT
>-|TRBJ2-7|-|TRBV7-8|16
CASSLESGSSLYEQYF
TGTGCCAGCAGCTTAGAAAGCGGGTCTTCACTCTACGAGCAGTACTTC
>-|TRBJ1-2|once|TRBV24-1|13
CATSVESFYGYTF
TGTGCCACCAGTGTTGAGAGTTTCTATGGCTACACCTTC
>TRBD1|TRBJ2-3|-|TRBV9|16
CASSVGRGRQTDTQYF
TGTGCCAGCAGCGTAGGAAGGGGGCGACAGACAGATACGCAGTATTTT
>-|TRBJ2-2|-|TRBV7-2|13
CASSLDFTGELFF
TGTGCCAGCAGCTTAGACTTTACCGGGGAGCTGTTTTTT
>TRBD1|TRBJ2-5|once|TRBV7-3|13
CASSQQGAETQYF
TGTGCCAGCAGCCAACAGGGGGCTGAGACCCAGTACTTC
>TRBD2|TRBJ2-7|-|TRBV18|15
CASSPPMLAGAEQYF
TGTGCCAGCTCACCACCGATGTTAGCGGGAGCTGAGCAGTACTTC
>-|TRBJ1-6|-|TRBV27|14
CASSLKGRDSPLHF
TGTGCCAGCAGTTTAAAGGGGAGGGATTCACCCCTCCACTTT
>-|TRBJ2-2|-|TRBV28|13
CASSYYRAGELFF
TGTGCCAGCAGTTACTACAGGGCCGGGGAGCTGTTTTTT
>-|TRBJ1-4|-|TRBV6-5|15
CASSHRHSTNEKLFF
TGTGCCAGCAGTCATCGACACTCAACTAATGAAAAACTGTTTTTT
>TRBD2|TRBJ2-3|-|TRBV7-3|14
CASSRSGRFDTQYF
TGTGCCAGCAGCCGTAGCGGGAGGTTCGATACGCAGTATTTT
>-|TRBJ1-2|-|TRBV5-4|13
CASSSIQGRGYTF
TGTGCCAGCAGTTCAATACAGGGCAGGGGCTACACCTTC
>-|TRBJ1-2|-|TRBV10-3|14
CAISESDSVYGYTF
TGTGCCATCAGTGAGTCTGACTCGGTATATGGCTACACCTTC
>-|TRBJ2-6|-|TRBV6-5|12
CASLRGANVLTF
TGTGCCTCCCTGCGGGGGGCCAACGTCCTGACTTTC
>-|TRBJ2-7|-|TRBV10-2|13
CASSEYRNYEQYF
TGCGCCAGCAGTGAGTACAGAAACTACGAGCAGTACTTC
>TRBD1|TRBJ1-4|-|TRBV9|16
CASSAQGAFANEKLFF
TGTGCCAGCAGCGCACAGGGGGCCTTTGCTAATGAAAAACTGTTTTTT
>TRBD1|TRBJ2-1|-|TRBV4-2|16
CASSQDMGQVYNEQFF
TGTGCCAGCAGCCAAGATATGGGACAGGTATACAATGAGCAGTTCTTC
>-|TRBJ1-4|-|TRBV7-8|16
CASSLGRWRPNEKLFF
TGTGCCAGCAGCCTAGGTCGGTGGAGGCCTAATGAAAAACTGTTTTTT
>-|TRBJ1-1|-|TRBV29-1|11
CSVASGTEAFF
TGCAGCGTTGCCTCGGGCACTGAAGCTTTCTTT
>-|TRBJ1-1|-|TRBV3-1/TRBV3-2|13
CASSQGQNTEAFF
TGTGCCAGCAGCCAAGGACAGAACACTGAAGCTTTCTTT
>TRBD1|TRBJ1-2|-|TRBV7-9|15
CASSPQGLADYGYTF
TGTGCCAGCAGCCCACAGGGGTTGGCAGACTATGGCTACACCTTC
>TRBD1|TRBJ2-7|-|TRBV18|15
CASSLMTGVAYEQYF
TGTGCCAGCTCACTAATGACAGGGGTTGCCTACGAGCAGTACTTC
>TRBD1|TRBJ1-6|-|TRBV7-9|16
CASSPETGGRNSPLHF
TGTGCCAGCAGCCCCGAGACAGGGGGCCGTAATTCACCCCTCCACTTT
>TRBD1|TRBJ2-5|-|TRBV5-5|18
CASSFETGQQVPQETQYF
TGTGCCAGCAGCTTCGAGACAGGGCAACAGGTACCCCAAGAGACCCAGTACTTC
>-|TRBJ1-5|-|TRBV12-3/TRBV12-4|12
CASNFWNQPQHF
TGTGCCAGCAACTTCTGGAATCAGCCCCAGCATTTT
>-|TRBJ1-5|-|TRBV10-3|13
CAISGTAEVPQHF
TGTGCCATCAGTGGTACTGCCGAGGTGCCCCAGCATTTT
>TRBD1|TRBJ2-5|-|TRBV7-2|16
CASSLVGTGGQETQYF
TGTGCCAGCAGCTTAGTTGGGACAGGAGGCCAAGAGACCCAGTACTTC
>-|TRBJ2-2|-|TRBV9|17
CASSVDPIPPDTGELFF
TGTGCCAGCAGCGTAGATCCTATCCCGCCGGACACCGGGGAGCTGTTTTTT
>-|TRBJ2-1|-|TRBV28|14
CASSLDTQGREQFF
TGTGCCAGCAGTTTAGACACCCAGGGGAGAGAGCAGTTCTTC
>TRBD1|TRBJ2-1|-|TRBV11-2|13
CASSLNRQGTKFF
TGTGCCAGCAGCTTAAATAGACAGGGTACGAAATTCTTC
>-|TRBJ2-7|few|TRBV2|14
CASSATGSLREQYF
TGTGCCAGCAGCGCTACCGGGTCCCTGAGGGAGCAGTACTTC
>-|TRBJ2-6|-|TRBV6-1|19
CASSGISTGLLSGANVLTF
TGTGCCAGCAGTGGAATTTCGACAGGCTTGCTCTCTGGGGCCAACGTCCTGACTTTC
>-|TRBJ2-2|-|TRBV6-2/TRBV6-3|18
CASSYSTLASYDTGELFF
TGTGCCAGCAGTTACTCCACCTTGGCTAGCTACGACACCGGGGAGCTGTTTTTT
>-|TRBJ2-5|-|TRBV15|17
CATSTRGAGASQETQYF
TGTGCCACCAGCACCCGAGGTGCGGGGGCTAGCCAAGAGACCCAGTACTTC
>-|TRBJ2-3|-|TRBV7-9|14
CASSLDGVTDTQYF
TGTGCCAGCAGCTTAGACGGGGTCACAGATACGCAGTATTTT
>TRBD2|TRBJ2-2|-|TRBV3-1/TRBV3-2|19
CASSPYLMAGVRNTGELFF
TGTGCCAGCAGCCCCTACCTTATGGCGGGAGTGCGGAACACCGGGGAGCTGTTTTTT
>-|TRBJ2-7|-|TRBV28|16
CASSRFGGQGSYEQYF
TGTGCCAGCAGCCGATTTGGGGGCCAGGGGAGCTACGAGCAGTACTTC
>-|TRBJ1-5|-|TRBV2|13
CASRPDSNQPQHF
TGTGCCAGCAGGCCTGACAGTAATCAGCCCCAGCATTTT
>-|TRBJ1-1|-|TRBV29-1|13
CSALNSGMTEAFF
TGCAGCGCCCTCAATTCAGGGATGACTGAAGCTTTCTTT
>TRBD1|TRBJ1-2|few|TRBV24-1|15
CATSDGQGLNYGYTF
TGTGCCACCAGTGACGGACAGGGGCTAAACTATGGCTACACCTTC
>-|TRBJ2-1|-|TRBV2|14
CASSESGTADEQFF
TGTGCCAGCAGTGAATCGGGTACCGCCGATGAGCAGTTCTTC
>TRBD1|TRBJ1-2|-|TRBV9|13
CASSPGQFYGYTF
TGTGCCAGCAGCCCGGGACAGTTCTATGGCTACACCTTC
>TRBD1|TRBJ2-1|-|TRBV19|15
CASKRGGTGNNEQFF
TGTGCCTCCAAACGGGGCGGGACAGGGAACAATGAGCAGTTCTTC
>-|TRBJ2-1|-|TRBV9|11
CASSADNEQFF
TGTGCCAGCAGCGCTGACAATGAGCAGTTCTTC
>-|TRBJ2-3|-|TRBV7-9|14
CASSLGTSTDTQYF
TGTGCCAGCAGCTTAGGTACAAGCACAGATACGCAGTATTTT
>TRBD2|TRBJ2-1|-|TRBV6-2/TRBV6-3|14
CASSYLTLAGEQFF
TGTGCCAGCAGTTACCTGACGCTAGCGGGGGAGCAGTTCTTC
>-|TRBJ2-7|-|TRBV6-5|13
CASRGGGPYEQYF
TGTGCCAGCCGCGGCGGGGGCCCCTACGAGCAGTACTTC
>TRBD1|TRBJ1-4|once|TRBV3-1/TRBV3-2|14
CASSQAGGSEKLFF
TGTGCCAGCAGCCAAGCAGGGGGTAGCGAAAAACTGTTTTTT
>-|TRBJ2-3|-|TRBV11-2|10
CASSSVAQYF
TGTGCCAGCAGCTCCGTCGCGCAGTATTTT
>TRBD1|TRBJ2-3|once|TRBV30|17
CAWSIIRGQGARDTQYF
TGTGCCTGGAGTATTATTAGGGGACAGGGGGCGCGAGATACGCAGTATTTT
>-|TRBJ2-3|-|TRBV5-8|17
CASSLGGARAHTDTQYF
TGTGCCAGCAGCTTGGGTGGGGCTCGGGCGCACACAGATACGCAGTATTTT
>TRBD1|TRBJ1-2|-|TRBV2|13
CASSDQGAGGYTF
TGTGCCAGCAGTGACCAGGGGGCTGGCGGCTACACCTTC
>TRBD1|TRBJ1-1|-|TRBV7-3|15
CASSDPGGGNTEAFF
TGTGCCAGCAGCGACCCAGGGGGAGGGAACACTGAAGCTTTCTTT
>-|TRBJ1-1|-|TRBV3-1/TRBV3-2|12
CASRGLNTEAFF
TGTGCCAGCAGGGGCCTGAACACTGAAGCTTTCTTT
>TRBD1|TRBJ1-6|-|TRBV28|16
CASRESGQGQHSPLHF
TGTGCCAGCAGAGAATCGGGACAGGGACAGCATTCACCCCTCCACTTT
>TRBD2|TRBJ2-3|-|TRBV4-1|17
CASSQRETSGGTDTQYF
TGCGCCAGCAGCCAAAGGGAGACTAGCGGGGGAACAGATACGCAGTATTTT
>-|TRBJ2-7|-|TRBV10-3|12
CAISEGAYEQYF
TGTGCCATCAGTGAAGGGGCCTACGAGCAGTACTTC
>TRBD2|TRBJ2-2|-|TRBV4-2|18
CASSQELTLAGDTGELFF
TGTGCCAGCAGCCAAGAACTTACCCTAGCGGGAGACACCGGGGAGCTGTTTTTT